This TCR beta chain is drawn from a study of cytomegalovirus exposure and HLA in healthy donors. Amplification used 60 Vbeta primers and 13 Jbeta primers. Sequenced by immunoSEQ multiplex PCR; TCRdb stores in-frame clones only, minus some. This listing includes some 30,000 clones. The CDR3 is 16 amino acids. Points on this clone: The antigen remains unidentified.

Study results and caveats: Indistinguishability led to the exclusion of some V segments, TRBV6-2 and TRBV6-3 included. TCR beta V- and J-gene trimming was later associated with a missense DCLRE1C variant. It was reported that TCR beta sequences correctly inferred the HLA-A and HLA-B alleles for most subjects.

When sampled, the donors appeared nominally healthy, though they likely had unrecorded immune exposures. The rearrangement joins TRBV1 to TRBJ2-3; the table's D call, TRBD2, was not checked against the DNA. TRBV1 is a listed pseudogene. The sequencing sample was made of PBMCs. The sequence derives from a man aged 40-49 years in good health and CMV-seronegative. The CDR3: CTSRSTSGRRADTQYF. The DNA of the CDR3 is TGCACCAGCAGGTCGACTAGCGGGAGGCGGGCAGATACGCAGTATTTT.